Following are 10 T cell receptor beta chains from one sample sequenced in a study of blood T cell repertoires in COVID-19. TCRdb keeps only in-frame clones here, not all; method: immunoSEQ multiplex PCR. This sample has 450,000 or so clones, with roughly 88% found just once. The sequencing input was PBMCs or T cells enriched from blood (not recorded which). The origin of the receptors is a man aged 18 to 29 who had recovered from COVID-19.

This clone was counted a few times. This chain links TRBV5-1 with TRBJ1-4; 8 nucleotides align to TRBD1. Germline CDR1 SGHRS, CDR2 YFSETQ. The CDR3 has 15 residues. The V gene end was trimmed by 2 bases and the J gene end by 4 bases; junction bases not matched to a gene: 4. The chain's CDR3 is CASSFGQGVNEKLFF. The CDR3 bases are TGCGCCAGCAGCTTTGGACAGGGTGTTAATGAAAAACTGTTTTTT.

This rearrangement joins TRBV13 to TRBJ2-7; the match to TRBD1 covers 10 bases. V was clipped by 5 bases and J by 1 base; unmatched bases: 5. This CDR3 is built from 15 residues. Germline V gene data show CDR1 as PRHDT and CDR2 as FYEKMQ (reference sequence). CDR3 protein: CASSPGQGRSYEQYF. DNA for the CDR3: TGTGCCAGCAGCCCGGGACAGGGGCGATCCTACGAGCAGTACTTC.

The rearrangement joins TRBV5-1 to TRBJ1-2; perhaps TRBD1 as D (5 bases). This CDR3 is built from 15 residues. Germline assignment: CDR1 SGHRS and CDR2 YFSETQ. V lost 7 bases and J 4 bases, leaving 20 bases between the germline ends. The CDR3 reads CASPEQVTTTYGYTF. CDR3 in DNA: TGCGCCAGCCCGGAACAGGTTACAACTACCTATGGCTACACCTTC.

The chain employs TRBV28 and TRBJ1-3; 9 positions match TRBD1. V lost 5 bases and J lost 6; bases outside the gene matches: 11. In germline, CDR1 is MDHEN, CDR2 SYDVKM. The CDR3 spans 16 residues. CDR3 nucleotide sequence: TGTGCCAGCAGTACTAACCGAGGACAGGGGCTAAACACCATATATTTT. Translated, it gives CASSTNRGQGLNTIYF.

The table lists this clone with a count of one. This chain links TRBV28 with TRBJ1-1; 8 bases align to TRBD1. CDR3 size: 13 residues. Germline V lookup: CDR1 MDHEN, CDR2 SYDVKM. After removal of 6 bases from V and 11 bases from J, the junction contained 11 bases not matched to a gene. In nucleotides, the CDR3 is TGTGCCAGCAGCTCAAGACAGGGGCTGAGGGCTTTCTTT. It specifies CASSSRQGLRAFF.

The chain has TRBV29-1 and TRBJ1-3; 11 positions agree with TRBD1. This CDR3 contains 14 residues. Looked up from germline, CDR1 is SQVTM and CDR2 is ANQGSEA. Trimming took 7 bases from V and 7 from J; bases not matched to a gene: 9. The DNA of the CDR3 is TGCAGCGGGACAGGGGGCTTAGGAGGTAACACCATATATTTT. Translated: CSGTGGLGGNTIYF.

This sequence joins TRBV3-1 (or the pseudogene TRBV3-2) and TRBJ2-7; 11 bases match TRBD2. The CDR3 extends over 14 amino acids. The J segment lost 6 bases and the V segment lost 4 bases, leaving 5 bases of the junction unmatched. Looked up from germline, CDR1 is LGHDT and CDR2 is YNNKEL (reference sequence). The CDR3 sequence is CASSLVAGGSEQYF. Here the CDR3 DNA reads TGTGCCAGCAGCCTGGTAGCGGGAGGGAGCGAGCAGTACTTC.

The rearrangement uses TRBV28 and TRBJ1-5, with a weak D call TRBD1 (6 bases). The CDR3 is 18 amino acids. Germline CDR1 and CDR2: MDHEN and SYDVKM. V was trimmed by 1 base and J by 2 bases, leaving 18 bases between them. Written as DNA, the CDR3 is TGTGCCAGCAGTTTATCTTGGGCACAGGGCAGGGGCAATCAGCCCCAGCATTTT. It translates to CASSLSWAQGRGNQPQHF.

This clone showed up just a few times. The CDR3 region has the DNA TGTGCCAGCAGTGGGGGGGGTAATTCACCCCTCCACTTT. This encodes CASSGGGNSPLHF. This chain links TRBV12-3 or TRBV12-4 with TRBJ1-6; perhaps TRBD1 as D (5 bases). This CDR3 has 13 amino acids. V shed 5 bases and J shed 6 bases, with 8 bases lying between them.

V and J are TRBV7-8 and TRBJ2-1; possibly TRBD1 for D (7 bases). CDR1 is SGHVS, CDR2 FQNEAQ, per germline. Trimming shortened V by 5 bases and J by 8 bases, and 22 bases separated the two germline ends. The CDR3 is 16 residues long. The CDR3 sequence is CASSPQGDFTFYEQFF. The CDR3 DNA is TGTGCCAGCAGCCCCCAGGGGGACTTCACATTCTATGAGCAGTTCTTC.